This T cell receptor beta chain was recorded in a study of regulatory T cells in long-lasting Graves disease. The germline gives CDR1 MNHNS, CDR2 SASEGT. The CDR3 has 14 amino acids. V lost 7 bases to trimming and J lost 7 bases, with 16 bases between them. General study results and limits: Persistent disease preferred TRBV28, TRBJ1-2 and TRBJ2-5; new disease, TRBV20-1 and TRBJ2-1. Less diverse TCR repertoires were seen in persistent Graves' patients than in newly diagnosed ones.

Relying on iRepertoire HTBI primers and Arm-PCR of CDR3 regions, the team built TCR beta libraries. TCRdb re-derived calls from the multiplex PCR reads in MiXCR, one entry per CDR3 protein. In the table there are some 250,000 distinct CDR3 sequences, roughly 18% of which are singletons. Described time point: newly diagnosed GD, antithyroid drugs for less than 3 months. PBMC RNA served as the TCR library source. The sample holds many counts of this clonotype. Its antigen is not identified. These data were also filed under a second study, of T cells in Graves' hyperthyroidism and ophthalmopathy.

The chain is built from TRBV6-1 and TRBJ2-2; D possibly corresponds to TRBD1 (5 bases). The sequences come from peripheral blood mononuclear cells (PBMCs), collected at new diagnosis, from a patient treated with antithyroid drugs. This TCR derives from a woman under 40 with Graves disease. The CDR3 DNA follows: TGTGCCAGCATTTCGACAGCTCTCGTCGGGGAGCTGTTTTTT. This sequence encodes CASISTALVGELFF.